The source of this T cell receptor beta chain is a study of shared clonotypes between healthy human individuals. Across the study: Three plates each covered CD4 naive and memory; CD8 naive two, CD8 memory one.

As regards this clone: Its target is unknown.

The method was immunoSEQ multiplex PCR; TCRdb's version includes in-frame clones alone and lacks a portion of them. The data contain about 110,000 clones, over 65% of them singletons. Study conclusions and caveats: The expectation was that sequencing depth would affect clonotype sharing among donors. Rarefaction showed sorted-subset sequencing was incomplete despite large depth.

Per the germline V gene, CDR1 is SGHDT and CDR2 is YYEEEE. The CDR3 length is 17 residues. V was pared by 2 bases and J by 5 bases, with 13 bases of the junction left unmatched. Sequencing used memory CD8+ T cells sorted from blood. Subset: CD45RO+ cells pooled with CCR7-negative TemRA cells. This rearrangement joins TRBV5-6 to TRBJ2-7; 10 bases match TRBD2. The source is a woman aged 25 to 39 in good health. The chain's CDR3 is CASSLFRTGLALDEQYF. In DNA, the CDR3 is TGTGCCAGCAGCTTATTCAGGACGGGACTAGCGCTGGACGAGCAGTACTTC.